The sequence of this T cell receptor beta chain was determined in a study of monozygotic twins with inflammatory bowel disease. On this clonotype: Its cognate antigen is unknown.

Each CDR3 protein gets one entry in TCRdb, which reprocessed the 5' RACE reads and gives no DNA. This sample's table reports around 380,000 distinct CDR3 sequences. This CDR3 is built from 13 residues. Germline V gene lookup returns CDR1 MNHNS and CDR2 SASEGT. Every donor provided one blood sample measuring less than 3 ml. Whole blood, unsorted for T cells, was the source of total RNA. Study-wide findings and caveats: By inverse Simpson index, TCRbeta diversity was lower in IBD patients than in healthy co-twins. Among the T cells, different subtypes could not be distinguished.

The sequenced material came from blood. This TCR was recovered from a human donor with ulcerative colitis or Crohn's disease, or a healthy co-twin of an affected twin (not recorded which). The V and J genes are TRBV6-1 and TRBJ2-7. CDR3 sequence: CASRDSSSYEQYF.